One sample yielded the 21 T cell receptor beta chains listed below, sequenced in a study of T cells expressing NK-cell markers. TCRdb reworked the 5' RACE reads into one entry per CDR3 protein, no DNA. The sample holds under 600,000 distinct CDR3 sequences. What was sequenced was blood T cells: a sorted CD56 or NKG2C T cell subset, CD4+ or CD8+ T cells, or bulk PBMC T cells (not recorded which). The source of these receptors is a woman aged 45-65 years in good health.

J is TRBJ2-1 and V is TRBV5-1; without DNA, the TCRdb call of TRBD2 cannot be checked. The CDR3 extends over 15 amino acids. The germline gives CDR1 SGHRS, CDR2 YFSETQ. CDR3 amino acids: CASSLLAGEYNEQFF. The full variable domain, completed using reference TRBV5-1 and TRBJ2-1, is KAGVTQTPRYLIKTRGQQVTLSCSPISGHRSVSWYQQTPGQGLQFLFEYFSETQRNKGNFPGRFSGRQFSNSRSEMNVSTLELGDSALYLCASSLLAGEYNEQFFGPGTRLTVL.

The chain is built from TRBV19 and TRBJ1-6; lacking DNA, the TRBD1 call made by TCRdb goes unchecked. The CDR3 has 12 amino acids. Germline V CDR1 and CDR2: LNHDA, SQIVND (reference sequence). This CDR3 is CASSNTGQRLHF.

V and J are TRBV4-2 and TRBJ2-3; TCRdb calls TRBD2, which cannot be checked without DNA. The germline V gene encodes CDR1 LGHNA and CDR2 YNFKEQ. The CDR3 is made up of 17 amino acids. The CDR3 here is CASRHGGGLAGEDTQYF.

The chain carries TRBV5-1 and TRBJ2-1. This CDR3 contains 16 residues. The germline gives CDR1 SGHRS, CDR2 YFSETQ. This CDR3 is CASSLRQKSSYNEQFF. The full variable domain, in which reference TRBV5-1 and TRBJ2-1 provide the parts outside the CDR3, is KAGVTQTPRYLIKTRGQQVTLSCSPISGHRSVSWYQQTPGQGLQFLFEYFSETQRNKGNFPGRFSGRQFSNSRSEMNVSTLELGDSALYLCASSLRQKSSYNEQFFGPGTRLTVL.

The rearrangement uses TRBV5-1 and TRBJ2-5. CDR3 length: 14 residues. CDR1 SGHRS and CDR2 YFSETQ come from the germline V gene. CDR3 loop: CASRTPGVQETQYF.

The chain combines TRBV20-1 with TRBJ1-2. The germline V gene encodes CDR1 DFQATT and CDR2 SNEGSKA (reference sequence). The CDR3 covers 11 residues. This CDR3 reads CSARWQDGYTF.

The V call is TRBV29-1, the J call TRBJ1-4; the D call from TCRdb, TRBD1, cannot be confirmed without DNA. The germline V gene encodes CDR1 SQVTM and CDR2 ANQGSEA. CDR3 length equals 16 residues. Here the CDR3 reads CSVEDRGGGQNEKLFF.

The rearrangement joins TRBV2 to TRBJ2-1; TCRdb designates TRBD1, a call that cannot be tested without DNA. The germline V gene encodes CDR1 SNHLY and CDR2 FYNNEI. CDR3 length: 12 amino acids. CDR3 amino acids: CASKGDYNEQFF.

The chain is built from TRBV18 and TRBJ2-1; TCRdb's D call of TRBD2 is untestable without DNA. This CDR3 is 17 amino acids long. CDR1 is KGHSH, CDR2 LQKENI, per germline. CDR3: CASSPLAGTIPYNEQFF.

V and J are TRBV6-1 and TRBJ1-1. Germline V gives CDR1 MNHNS, CDR2 SASEGT. The CDR3 runs to 13 residues. CDR3: CASLGRSTTEAFF.

CDR3 protein: CASSLEGTVPNSPLHF. The V and J genes are TRBV7-2 and TRBJ1-6; TCRdb indicates TRBD1, and absent DNA this call remains unverified. CDR3 length: 16 residues. CDR1 and CDR2 (germline): SGHTA, FQGNSA.

The chain carries TRBV5-1 and TRBJ2-7; TCRdb designates TRBD2, a call that cannot be tested without DNA. The germline V gene encodes CDR1 SGHRS and CDR2 YFSETQ. CDR3 length: 14 residues. The CDR3 is CASRIGGGSYEQYF. Full variable domain (remainder filled in from reference TRBV5-1 and TRBJ2-7): KAGVTQTPRYLIKTRGQQVTLSCSPISGHRSVSWYQQTPGQGLQFLFEYFSETQRNKGNFPGRFSGRQFSNSRSEMNVSTLELGDSALYLCASRIGGGSYEQYFGPGTRLTVT.

The chain recombines TRBV20-1 with TRBJ2-2. The CDR3 has 14 amino acids. The germline V gene encodes CDR1 DFQATT and CDR2 SNEGSKA (reference sequence). The CDR3 protein is CSARDLRNPRELFF.

The rearrangement links TRBV12-3 or TRBV12-4 to TRBJ2-7; absent DNA, TCRdb's TRBD1 call cannot be checked. The CDR3 sequence is 13 residues long. This CDR3 reads CASGAPGAYEQYF.

The chain carries TRBV2 and TRBJ1-5. CDR1 is SNHLY and CDR2 is FYNNEI in the germline V gene. The CDR3 sequence is 15 residues long. CDR3 sequence reads: CASTIRTGSNQPQHF. Supplemented by reference TRBV2 and TRBJ1-5, the full variable domain reads EPEVTQTPSHQVTQMGQEVILRCVPISNHLYFYWYRQILGQKVEFLVSFYNNEISEKSEIFDDQFSVERPDGSNFTLKIRSTKLEDSAMYFCASTIRTGSNQPQHFGDGTRLSIL.

The V and J genes are TRBV5-6 and TRBJ2-1. Germline V gene data show CDR1 as SGHDT and CDR2 as YYEEEE. The CDR3 is 13 residues long. CDR3 protein: CASTAVSYNEQFF.

The V gene is TRBV6-5, the J gene TRBJ2-7; TCRdb's D call of TRBD2 is untestable without DNA. The CDR3 is 16 amino acids. Germline CDR1 reads MNHEY; CDR2 reads SVGAGI. CDR3 amino acids: CASSHLPSGNPYEQYF.

This sequence joins TRBV18 and TRBJ1-1; TCRdb selects TRBD1, and the lack of DNA leaves this call unchecked. The CDR3 spans 14 residues. Germline lookup yields CDR1 KGHSH and CDR2 LQKENI. The CDR3 is CASSLQTGDTEAFF.

The chain's CDR3 is CSARMTDNSPLHF. This chain links TRBV20-1 with TRBJ1-6; the TCRdb D gene call, TRBD1, has no DNA to confirm it. This CDR3 is built from 13 residues. CDR1 and CDR2 from the germline V gene are DFQATT and SNEGSKA (reference sequence).

V and J are TRBV5-1 and TRBJ1-2. CDR1 is SGHRS, CDR2 YFSETQ, per germline. The length of the CDR3 is 13 residues. The CDR3 sequence is CASSLLATYGYTF. The variable domain in full, with the rest retrieved from reference TRBV5-1 and TRBJ1-2, is KAGVTQTPRYLIKTRGQQVTLSCSPISGHRSVSWYQQTPGQGLQFLFEYFSETQRNKGNFPGRFSGRQFSNSRSEMNVSTLELGDSALYLCASSLLATYGYTFGSGTRLTVV.

V is TRBV7-6 and J is TRBJ2-1; TCRdb designates TRBD1, a call that cannot be tested without DNA. Germline assignment: CDR1 SGHVS and CDR2 FNYEAQ. The CDR3 is 14 amino acids. This chain's CDR3 is CASSLPLAPNEQFF.